These T cell receptor beta chains were read from a single sample in a study of blood T cells in healthy people across ages. TCRdb fed the 5' RACE reads into MiXCR, producing one record per CDR3 protein. The sample has 1.5 million to 2 million distinct CDR3 sequences; roughly 28% are singletons. The specimen was blood. Every receptor here comes from a woman in her thirties in good health. The CDR3 runs from the conserved cysteine through the conserved F or W. A D gene is named only where the DNA matches it firmly. Some rows have no size entry. The others give once, few or many, or a class for an expanded clone.

CDR3: CASGLGGQPQHF
DNA: TGTGCTAGTGGTTTGGGGGGTCAGCCCCAGCATTTT
size: few
V: TRBV12-5
D: -
J: TRBJ1-5

CDR3: CASINTAGGSDEQFF
DNA: TGTGCCAGCATCAACACAGCGGGGGGAAGCGATGAGCAGTTCTTC
size: few
V: TRBV6-2/TRBV6-3
D: TRBD2
J: TRBJ2-1

CDR3: CASSLGTSGSASSYEQYF
DNA: TGTGCCAGCAGTCTCGGGACTAGCGGGAGCGCCAGCTCCTACGAGCAGTACTTC
size: few
V: TRBV12-3/TRBV12-4
D: TRBD2
J: TRBJ2-7

CDR3: CRAPYKGSTEAFF
DNA: TGCAGGGCACCCTACAAAGGGAGCACTGAAGCTTTCTTT
size: -
V: TRBV20-1
D: -
J: TRBJ1-1

CDR3: CAINDPGTTSYEQYF
DNA: TGTGCCATAAACGATCCCGGGACTACCTCCTACGAGCAGTACTTC
size: many
V: TRBV10-3
D: TRBD2
J: TRBJ2-7

CDR3: CASSVESYTF
DNA: TGTGCCAGCAGCGTAGAAAGCTACACCTTC
size: -
V: TRBV7-9
D: -
J: TRBJ1-2

CDR3: CASSFRLSETQYF
DNA: TGTGCCAGCTCATTTCGGTTATCGGAGACCCAGTACTTC
size: -
V: TRBV18
D: -
J: TRBJ2-5

CDR3: CATSDGLLSYNEQFF
DNA: TGTGCCACCAGTGACGGACTTCTCTCCTACAATGAGCAGTTCTTC
size: few
V: TRBV24-1
D: -
J: TRBJ2-1

CDR3: CAISESRGSQPQHF
DNA: TGTGCCATCAGTGAGTCAAGAGGGTCTCAGCCCCAGCATTTT
size: -
V: TRBV10-3
D: -
J: TRBJ1-5

CDR3: CSARQGSREQYF
DNA: TGCAGTGCTAGACAGGGGTCTCGCGAGCAGTACTTC
size: few
V: TRBV20-1
D: -
J: TRBJ2-7

CDR3: CASSPGLVTNEKLFF
DNA: TGTGCCAGCAGCCCGGGCCTAGTCACCAATGAAAAACTGTTTTTT
size: -
V: TRBV14
D: -
J: TRBJ1-4

CDR3: CASSDWGSGGLSSYEQYF
DNA: TGTGCCAGCAGTGACTGGGGTAGCGGGGGCCTTAGCTCCTACGAGCAGTACTTC
size: few
V: TRBV6-4
D: TRBD2
J: TRBJ2-7

CDR3: CASSASGGAYEQFF
DNA: TGTGCCAGCAGCGCTAGCGGGGGGGCTTATGAGCAGTTCTTC
size: -
V: TRBV7-3
D: TRBD2
J: TRBJ2-1

CDR3: CAISEGQGAIEQYF
DNA: TGTGCCATCAGTGAAGGGCAGGGGGCTATCGAGCAGTACTTC
size: few
V: TRBV10-3
D: TRBD1
J: TRBJ2-7

CDR3: CASSQRDSPSYEQYF
DNA: TGCGCCAGCAGCCAACGGGACAGTCCTTCCTACGAGCAGTACTTC
size: -
V: TRBV4-3
D: TRBD1
J: TRBJ2-7

CDR3: CASSYETGDPKETQYF
DNA: TGTGCCAGCAGTTACGAGACAGGGGACCCCAAAGAGACCCAGTACTTC
size: -
V: TRBV7-2
D: TRBD1
J: TRBJ2-5

CDR3: CASSQERRGDYEQYF
DNA: TGCGCCAGCAGCCAAGAACGGCGGGGGGACTACGAGCAGTACTTC
size: many
V: TRBV4-1
D: TRBD2
J: TRBJ2-7

CDR3: CASSAQARKTYNAQFF
DNA: TGTGCCAGCAGCGCCCAGGCCCGTAAAACCTACAATGCGCAGTTCTTC
size: -
V: TRBV9
D: -
J: TRBJ2-1

CDR3: CASSKGLVVGEGLFF
DNA: TGCGCCAGCAGCAAAGGACTAGTCGTAGGGGAAGGTCTGTTCTTC
size: few
V: TRBV5-1
D: TRBD2
J: TRBJ2-1

CDR3: CDSSLSGPSGNTIYF
DNA: TGTGACAGCAGCTTATCCGGGCCCTCTGGAAACACCATATATTTT
size: once
V: TRBV11-2
D: -
J: TRBJ1-3

CDR3: CATSRDLAGDYEQYF
DNA: TGTGCCACCAGCAGAGATCTGGCAGGGGACTACGAGCAGTACTTC
size: many
V: TRBV15
D: -
J: TRBJ2-7

CDR3: CASSVDGGATYEQYF
DNA: TGTGCCAGCAGCGTAGATGGAGGGGCGACCTACGAGCAGTACTTC
size: -
V: TRBV9
D: -
J: TRBJ2-7

CDR3: CASSVGQTGVNNEQFF
DNA: TGCGCCAGCAGCGTGGGTCAGACAGGCGTTAACAATGAGCAGTTCTTC
size: many
V: TRBV5-1
D: -
J: TRBJ2-1